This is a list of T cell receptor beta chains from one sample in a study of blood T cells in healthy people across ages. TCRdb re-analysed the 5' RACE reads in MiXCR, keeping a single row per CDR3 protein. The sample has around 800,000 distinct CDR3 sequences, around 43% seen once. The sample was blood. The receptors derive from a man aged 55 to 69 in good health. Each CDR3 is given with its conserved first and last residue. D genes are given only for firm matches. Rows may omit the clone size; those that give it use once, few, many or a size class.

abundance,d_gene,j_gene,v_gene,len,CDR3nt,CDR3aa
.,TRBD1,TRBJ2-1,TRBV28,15,TGTGCCAGCAGAAATAGACAGGGGTGGTACAATGAGCAGTTCTTC,CASRNRQGWYNEQFF
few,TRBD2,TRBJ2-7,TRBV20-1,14,TGCAGTGCTAGGGGACTAGCGGAACGCTACGAGCAGTACTTC,CSARGLAERYEQYF
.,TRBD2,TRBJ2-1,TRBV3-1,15,TGTGCCAGCAGCCAAGCCAGCGGGGGGGCCAATGAGCAGTTCTTC,CASSQASGGANEQFF
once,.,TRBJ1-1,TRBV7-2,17,TGTGCCAGCAGCTCTTCTTTCAGGCCAGGCGATAACACTGAAGCTTTCTTT,CASSSSFRPGDNTEAFF
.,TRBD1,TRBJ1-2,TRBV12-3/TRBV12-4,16,TGTGCCAGCAGAAACCGGGACAGGGAGGTGCGGAATGACTACACCTTC,CASRNRDREVRNDYTF
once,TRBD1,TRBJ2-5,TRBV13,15,TGTGCCAGCAGCTTAGCAGGGGGCGCCGAAGAGACCCAGTACTTC,CASSLAGGAEETQYF
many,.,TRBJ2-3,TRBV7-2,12,TGCGCCAGCAGCTTGGACACAGATACGCAGTATTTT,CASSLDTDTQYF
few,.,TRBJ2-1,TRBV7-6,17,TGTGCCAGCAGCCCGCAAATTCTGGACTCATGGCGAAATGAGCAGTTCTTC,CASSPQILDSWRNEQFF
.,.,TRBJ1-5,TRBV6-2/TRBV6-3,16,TGTGCCAGCAGTCCCATCCGACAGACAAATTATCAGCCCCAGCATTTT,CASSPIRQTNYQPQHF
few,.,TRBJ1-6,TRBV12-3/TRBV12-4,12,TGTGCCAGCATGGGTGGGAATTCACCCCTCCACTTT,CASMGGNSPLHF
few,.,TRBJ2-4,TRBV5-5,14,TGTGCCAGCAGCTTTTTGGACGGCGCAGACATTCAGTACTTC,CASSFLDGADIQYF
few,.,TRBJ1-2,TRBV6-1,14,TGTGCCAGCAGTGATTGGGGACGATACTATGGCTACACCTTC,CASSDWGRYYGYTF
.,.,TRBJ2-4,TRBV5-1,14,TGCGCCAGCAGCCCGGAGTTAGCCAAAAACATTCAGTACTTC,CASSPELAKNIQYF
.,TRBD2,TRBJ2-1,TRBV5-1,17,TGCGCCAGCAGCTTTCAGACTAGCAGTAACTCCTACAATGAGCAGTTCTTC,CASSFQTSSNSYNEQFF
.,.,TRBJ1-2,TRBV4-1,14,TGCGCCAGCAGCCAAGATAGACAGCCGAGTGGCTACACCTTC,CASSQDRQPSGYTF
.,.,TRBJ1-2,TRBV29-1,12,TGCAGCGTTGGCGCAGGGAGAGAGGGCTACACCTTC,CSVGAGREGYTF
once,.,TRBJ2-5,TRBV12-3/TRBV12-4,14,TGTGCCAGCAGCCCACAGAGGTTCGGGGAGACCCAGTACTTC,CASSPQRFGETQYF
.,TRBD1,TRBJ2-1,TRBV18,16,TGTGCCAGCTCACCCTTAACGGGGACAGGGGTCAATGAGCAGTTCTTC,CASSPLTGTGVNEQFF
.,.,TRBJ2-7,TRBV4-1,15,TGCGCCAGCAGCCAAGTTGTCGGGGTCTCCTACGAGCAGTACTTC,CASSQVVGVSYEQYF
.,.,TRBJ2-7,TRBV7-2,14,TGTGCCAGCAGCTCCCGTTTCGCGGGGTCGGAGCAGTACTTC,CASSSRFAGSEQYF
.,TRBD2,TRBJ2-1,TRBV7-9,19,TGTGCCAGCAGCCCGATGGCCCGTGCGCGGGGGGAATCCTACAATGAGCAGTTCTTC,CASSPMARARGESYNEQFF
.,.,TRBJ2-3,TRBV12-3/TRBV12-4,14,TGTGCCAGCAGTTTAAGGGAAACCACAGATACGCAGTATTTT,CASSLRETTDTQYF
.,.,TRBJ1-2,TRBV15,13,TGTGCCACCAGCAGTTCATCGACACCGCGCTACACCTTC,CATSSSSTPRYTF
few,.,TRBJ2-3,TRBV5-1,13,TGCGCCAGCTTCAACACCACCACAGATACGCAGTATTTT,CASFNTTTDTQYF
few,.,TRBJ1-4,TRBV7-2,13,TGTGCCAGCAGCTCGTCTCTAAATGAAAAACTGTTTTTT,CASSSSLNEKLFF
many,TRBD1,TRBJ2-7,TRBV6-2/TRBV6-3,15,TGTGCCAGCAGTCCCGCCGGGACAGCCTCCTACGAGCAGTACTTC,CASSPAGTASYEQYF
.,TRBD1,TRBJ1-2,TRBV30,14,TGTGCCTGGAGTCGACGACAGGGAGTTTATGGCTACACCTTC,CAWSRRQGVYGYTF
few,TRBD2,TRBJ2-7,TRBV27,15,TGTGCCAGCAGTCCGGGGGCGGGGGGCTCCTACGAGCAGTACTTC,CASSPGAGGSYEQYF
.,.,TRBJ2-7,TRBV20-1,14,TGCAGTGCTAGACGCGGTGCGAGTAACGATGAGCAGTACTTC,CSARRGASNDEQYF
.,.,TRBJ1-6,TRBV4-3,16,TGCGCCAGCAGCCAAGATTTGACGGAGAATAATTCACCCCTCCACTTT,CASSQDLTENNSPLHF
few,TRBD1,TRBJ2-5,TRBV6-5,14,TGTGCCAGCAGTTACGCAGGGGGTGGAGAGACCCAGTACTTC,CASSYAGGGETQYF
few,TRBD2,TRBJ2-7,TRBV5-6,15,TGTGCCAGCAGATCCCTGGCGGGGGGGTCCTACGAGCAGTACTTC,CASRSLAGGSYEQYF
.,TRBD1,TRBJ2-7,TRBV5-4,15,TGTGCCAGCAGCTCGGGACAGGGGAGCTCCTACGAGCAGTACTTC,CASSSGQGSSYEQYF
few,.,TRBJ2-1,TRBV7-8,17,TGTGCCAGCAGCTTCAGCGGACAGACGACAAGGTACAATGAGCAGTTCTTC,CASSFSGQTTRYNEQFF
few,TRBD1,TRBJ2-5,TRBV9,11,TGTGCCAGCAGCGTGCCGGGACAGCTGTACTTC,CASSVPGQLYF
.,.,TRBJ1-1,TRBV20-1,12,TGCGGTGCTAGAGATCCGGACACTGAAGCTTTCTTT,CGARDPDTEAFF
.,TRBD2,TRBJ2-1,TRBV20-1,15,TGCAGTGCCCGGCTAGCGGGGGGGGCGAATAATGAGCAGTTCTTC,CSARLAGGANNEQFF
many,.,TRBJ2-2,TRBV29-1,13,TGCAGCGTGGAGAACAGGCAGTCAGGGGAGCTGTTTTTT,CSVENRQSGELFF
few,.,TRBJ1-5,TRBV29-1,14,TGCAGCGTTGGCAGCGGGTATAGCAATCAGCCCCAGCATTTT,CSVGSGYSNQPQHF
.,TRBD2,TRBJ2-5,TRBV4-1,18,TGCGCCAGCAGCCAGGCAGTTTTGGCGGGGGGTTCCCAAGAGACCCAGTACTTC,CASSQAVLAGGSQETQYF
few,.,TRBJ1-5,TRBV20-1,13,TGCAGTGCTAGATCCGGGGGGGATCAGCCCCAGCATTTT,CSARSGGDQPQHF
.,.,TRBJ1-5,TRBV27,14,TGTGCCAGCAGTTTATTGGGACTGGATCAGCCCCAGCATTTT,CASSLLGLDQPQHF
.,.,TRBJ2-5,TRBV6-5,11,TGTGCCAGCACCAGAGGCTCTGAGGAGTACTTC,CASTRGSEEYF
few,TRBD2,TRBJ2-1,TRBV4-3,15,TGCGCCAGCAGCCAAACTAGCGGGGGATTTCGTGAGCAGTTCTTC,CASSQTSGGFREQFF
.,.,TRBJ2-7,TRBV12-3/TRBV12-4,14,TGTGCCAGCAGTTTCAGCGTAGCCTCCTACGAGCAGTACTTC,CASSFSVASYEQYF